Listed below are T cell receptor beta chains from one sample, sequenced in a study of shared clonotypes between healthy human individuals. The method was immunoSEQ multiplex PCR; TCRdb's version includes in-frame clones alone and lacks a portion of them. The sample has a few million clones, roughly 92% seen once. Specimen: naive CD4+ T cells sorted from blood. The receptors derive from a man aged 18 to 35 in good health. Both conserved end residues are part of each CDR3. Each record gives: clone size, J gene, D gene, V gene, CDR3 protein, CDR3 DNA. D genes are given only for firm matches. Clone size is not always given. Where it is, it says once, few, many or a class for expanded clones.

>.|TRBJ1-6|.|TRBV10-3
CAISGGEGSPLHF
TGTGCCATCAGTGGAGGGGAGGGGTCACCCCTCCACTTT
>.|TRBJ2-5|.|TRBV7-7
CASSLPGSREQYF
TGTGCTAGCAGCTTACCGGGGAGCAGGGAGCAGTACTTC
>.|TRBJ2-7|.|TRBV6-5
CASSKGLSYEQYF
TGTGCCAGCAGTAAAGGACTGAGTTACGAGCAGTACTTC
>.|TRBJ2-3|.|TRBV2
CASSVGSTDTQYF
TGTGCCAGCAGTGTCGGAAGCACAGATACGCAGTATTTT
>.|TRBJ2-4|.|TRBV30
CAWTTWGNIQYF
TGTGCCTGGACCACCTGGGGAAACATTCAGTACTTC
>.|TRBJ2-7|.|TRBV10-3
CAISERGYEQYF
TGTGCCATCAGTGAAAGGGGGTACGAGCAGTACTTC
>.|TRBJ2-7|.|TRBV10-2
CASSERAVGYEQYF
TGCGCCAGCAGTGAGCGGGCGGTGGGCTACGAGCAGTACTTC
>.|TRBJ2-3|.|TRBV5-1
CASSLGWGSEDTQYF
TGCGCCAGCAGCTTGGGGTGGGGCAGTGAAGATACGCAGTATTTT
>.|TRBJ2-5|TRBD2|TRBV4-1
CASSQRFPGLAEQETQYF
TGCGCCAGCAGCCAGAGGTTCCCGGGACTAGCGGAACAAGAGACCCAGTACTTC
>.|TRBJ2-7|TRBD2|TRBV30
CAWNNGLGRYEQYF
TGTGCCTGGAACAACGGACTAGGTCGTTACGAGCAGTACTTC
>.|TRBJ2-2|.|TRBV14
CASSRWAGELFF
TGTGCCAGCAGTCGGTGGGCCGGGGAGCTGTTTTTT
>.|TRBJ2-3|.|TRBV14
CASSQLGHDTDTQYF
TGTGCCAGCAGCCAGTTGGGGCACGACACAGATACGCAGTATTTT
>.|TRBJ1-2|.|TRBV11-1
CASSLGVDYGYTF
TGTGCCAGCAGCTTAGGAGTTGATTATGGCTACACCTTC
>.|TRBJ1-2|.|TRBV7-2
CASSLGGQYGYTF
TGTGCCAGCAGCTTAGGGGGGCAGTATGGCTACACCTTC
>once|TRBJ2-2|.|TRBV18
CASSPQGAELTGELFF
TGTGCCAGCTCACCACAGGGAGCGGAGCTAACCGGGGAGCTGTTTTTT
>.|TRBJ2-3|.|TRBV19
CASSSWVNTADTQYF
TGTGCCAGTAGTAGTTGGGTCAACACGGCAGATACGCAGTATTTT
>few|TRBJ2-2|.|TRBV30
CAWSWAGMNTGELFF
TGTGCCTGGAGTTGGGCGGGGATGAACACCGGGGAGCTGTTTTTT
>.|TRBJ2-2|TRBD1|TRBV5-1
CASSSGTGNGELFF
TGCGCCAGCAGCTCCGGGACAGGGAACGGGGAGCTGTTTTTT
>.|TRBJ2-7|TRBD2|TRBV27
CASSLTRGGFYEQYF
TGTGCCAGCAGCCTGACGCGGGGGGGGTTCTACGAGCAGTACTTC
>.|TRBJ2-3|TRBD1|TRBV9
CASSPHQTGTVGLKGNTQYF
TGTGCCAGCAGCCCTCACCAGACAGGGACCGTCGGCCTGAAGGGGAATACGCAGTATTTT
>.|TRBJ2-7|.|TRBV11-2
CASSLSSYEQYF
TGTGCCAGCAGCTTATCGTCCTACGAGCAGTACTTC
>once|TRBJ2-5|.|TRBV25-1
CASSEYPFEAQYF
TGTGCCAGCAGTGAATACCCCTTTGAGGCCCAGTACTTC
>.|TRBJ1-3|.|TRBV5-1
CASSLAYNSGNTIYF
TGCGCCAGCAGCTTGGCCTACAACTCTGGAAACACCATATATTTT
>.|TRBJ2-7|.|TRBV6-1
CASSEAGLGLSEQYF
TGTGCCAGCAGTGAAGCAGGACTTGGGTTGTCCGAGCAGTACTTC
>.|TRBJ1-3|.|TRBV6-5
CASRTSGNTIYF
TGTGCCAGCAGAACATCTGGAAACACCATATATTTT
>.|TRBJ2-1|TRBD2|TRBV28
CASNRRGGQMKFF
TGTGCCAGCAATCGGCGGGGGGGCCAGATGAAGTTCTTC
>.|TRBJ2-1|TRBD2|TRBV4-1
CASSQETSGIDGQFF
TGCGCCAGCAGCCAAGAGACTAGCGGGATAGACGGGCAGTTCTTC
>.|TRBJ2-7|.|TRBV20-1
CSAPKVGYF
TGCAGTGCCCCCAAGGTCGGGTACTTC
>.|TRBJ2-7|.|TRBV6-6
CASSYSSKLEQYF
TGTGCCAGCAGTTACTCTTCCAAACTCGAGCAGTACTTC
>.|TRBJ1-2|TRBD1|TRBV7-2
CASSPGQGNYGYTF
TGTGCCAGCAGCCCCGGACAGGGCAACTATGGCTACACCTTC
>.|TRBJ1-6|.|TRBV6-1
CASRERGSYNSPLHF
TGTGCCAGCAGGGAACGGGGCTCCTATAATTCACCCCTCCACTTT
>.|TRBJ2-1|.|TRBV7-9
CASSLGEYNEQFF
TGTGCCAGCAGCTTAGGGGAATACAATGAGCAGTTCTTC
>.|TRBJ2-5|.|TRBV18
CASSPRRDAQETQYF
TGTGCCAGCTCACCAAGGCGGGACGCTCAAGAGACCCAGTACTTC
>.|TRBJ1-1|.|TRBV5-5
CASSPGGRQNTEAFF
TGTGCCAGCAGTCCCGGAGGACGGCAGAACACTGAAGCTTTCTTT
>.|TRBJ2-7|TRBD1|TRBV7-8
CASSSAPGGPYEQYF
TGTGCCAGCAGCTCCGCCCCAGGGGGCCCCTACGAGCAGTACTTC
>.|TRBJ2-2|TRBD1|TRBV10-3
CAISDGQGADGELFF
TGTGCCATCAGTGATGGACAGGGGGCTGACGGGGAGCTGTTTTTT
>.|TRBJ1-6|TRBD1|TRBV28
CASRPPGTASSPLHF
TGTGCCAGCAGGCCCCCTGGGACAGCATCTTCACCCCTCCACTTT
>.|TRBJ1-5|.|TRBV6-5
CASSSLGLGNQPQHF
TGTGCCAGCAGTTCCTTAGGGTTGGGCAATCAGCCCCAGCATTTT
>once|TRBJ2-3|TRBD2|TRBV5-1
CASSSLAGTTDTQYF
TGCGCCAGCAGCAGTCTAGCGGGTACCACAGATACGCAGTATTTT
>.|TRBJ2-3|.|TRBV25-1
CASSEAATDTQYF
TGTGCCAGCAGTGAGGCGGCCACAGATACGCAGTATTTT
>.|TRBJ2-7|TRBD1|TRBV4-1
CASSQVLGGPSGQYF
TGCGCCAGCAGCCAAGTTTTAGGGGGCCCCAGCGGGCAGTACTTC
>.|TRBJ2-2|.|TRBV6-5
CASSYSRAANTGELFF
TGTGCCAGCAGTTACTCGAGGGCGGCGAACACCGGGGAGCTGTTTTTT
>.|TRBJ2-7|.|TRBV6-1
CAIQGKSYEQYF
TGTGCCATCCAGGGGAAATCCTACGAGCAGTACTTC
>.|TRBJ2-5|.|TRBV30
CAWRVRGQETQYF
TGTGCCTGGAGAGTCAGGGGCCAAGAGACCCAGTACTTC
>once|TRBJ1-5|.|TRBV18
CASSPTGNQPQHF
TGTGCCAGCTCACCAACGGGTAACCAGCCCCAGCATTTT
>.|TRBJ2-7|TRBD2|TRBV5-1
CASSPTGGAYEQYF
TGCGCCAGCAGCCCAACCGGGGGGGCCTACGAGCAGTACTTC
>.|TRBJ1-1|TRBD1|TRBV20-1
CSAYGQAEAFF
TGCAGTGCTTACGGACAGGCTGAAGCTTTCTTT